This T cell receptor beta chain was retrieved from a study of blood T cells in healthy people across ages. J gave up 5 bases and V 3 bases, and 4 bases lay outside the gene matches. CDR3 length: 15 residues. Germline CDR1 is SGHAT and CDR2 is FQDESV (reference sequence). Per-sample yields of isolated PBMCs were at least 6 million. Primers used in a second PCR of roughly 7 to 12 cycles were a sample-barcoded 5' primer and a J-beta primer mix. One entry per CDR3 protein, called by TCRdb with MiXCR from the 5' RACE reads. The sample holds about 1,000,000 distinct CDR3 sequences; over 35% are singletons and the top ten take approximately 20%.

The clonotype originates from a woman between 55 and 75 years old in good health. The chain carries TRBV11-1 and TRBJ2-3, with 11 positions matching TRBD2. Material for sequencing was blood. The CDR3 coding sequence is TGTGCCAGCAGCTTTCTGACTAGCGGGAAAGATACGCAGTATTTT. Protein: CASSFLTSGKDTQYF.